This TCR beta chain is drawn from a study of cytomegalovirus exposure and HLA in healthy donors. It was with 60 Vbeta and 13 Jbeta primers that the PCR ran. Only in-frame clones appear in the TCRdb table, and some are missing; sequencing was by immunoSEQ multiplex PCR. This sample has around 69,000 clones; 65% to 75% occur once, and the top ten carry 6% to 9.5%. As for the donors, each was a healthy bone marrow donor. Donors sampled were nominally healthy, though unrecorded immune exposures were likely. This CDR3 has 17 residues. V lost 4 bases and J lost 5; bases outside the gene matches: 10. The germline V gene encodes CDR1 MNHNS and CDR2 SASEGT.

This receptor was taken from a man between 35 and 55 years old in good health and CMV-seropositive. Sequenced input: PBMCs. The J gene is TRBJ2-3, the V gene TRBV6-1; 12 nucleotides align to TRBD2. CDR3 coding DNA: TGTGCCAGCAGTGCCCAGGGGCTAGCGGGGGGGCGAGATACGCAGTATTTT. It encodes CASSAQGLAGGRDTQYF.